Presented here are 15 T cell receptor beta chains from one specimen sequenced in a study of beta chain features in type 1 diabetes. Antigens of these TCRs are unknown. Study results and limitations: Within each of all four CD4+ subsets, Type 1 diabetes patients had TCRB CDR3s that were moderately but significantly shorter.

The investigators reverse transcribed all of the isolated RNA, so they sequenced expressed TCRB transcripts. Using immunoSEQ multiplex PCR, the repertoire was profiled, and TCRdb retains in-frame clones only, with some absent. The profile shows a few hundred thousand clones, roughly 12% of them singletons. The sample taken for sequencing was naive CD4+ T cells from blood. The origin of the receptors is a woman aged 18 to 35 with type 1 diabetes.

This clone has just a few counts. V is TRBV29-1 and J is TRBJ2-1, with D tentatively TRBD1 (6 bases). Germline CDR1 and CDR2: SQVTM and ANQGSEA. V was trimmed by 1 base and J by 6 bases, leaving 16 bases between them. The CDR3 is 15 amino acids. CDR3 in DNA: TGCAGCGTTGAAGGTCGGGACACCCGCCGCAATGAGCAGTTCTTC. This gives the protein CSVEGRDTRRNEQFF.

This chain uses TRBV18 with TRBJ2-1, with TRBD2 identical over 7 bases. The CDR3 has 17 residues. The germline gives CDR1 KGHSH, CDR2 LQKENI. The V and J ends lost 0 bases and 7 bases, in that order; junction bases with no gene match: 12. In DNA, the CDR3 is TGTGCCAGCTCACCACCGATTCGGGACTACCCCGGGAATGAGCAGTTCTTC. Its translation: CASSPPIRDYPGNEQFF.

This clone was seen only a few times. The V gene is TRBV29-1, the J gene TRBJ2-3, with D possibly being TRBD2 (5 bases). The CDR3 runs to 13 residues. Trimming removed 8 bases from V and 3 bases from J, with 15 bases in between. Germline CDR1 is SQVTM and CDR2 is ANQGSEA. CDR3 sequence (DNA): TGCAGCCTCCGAGGCGGCGGGACAGATACGCAGTATTTT. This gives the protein CSLRGGGTDTQYF.

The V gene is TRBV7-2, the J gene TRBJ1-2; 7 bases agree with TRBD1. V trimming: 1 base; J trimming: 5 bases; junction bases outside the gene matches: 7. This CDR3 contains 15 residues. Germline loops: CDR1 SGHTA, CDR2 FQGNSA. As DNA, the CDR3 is TGTGCCAGCAGCTTAGTTGAGGGGGCTGGATATGGCTACACCTTC. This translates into CASSLVEGAGYGYTF.

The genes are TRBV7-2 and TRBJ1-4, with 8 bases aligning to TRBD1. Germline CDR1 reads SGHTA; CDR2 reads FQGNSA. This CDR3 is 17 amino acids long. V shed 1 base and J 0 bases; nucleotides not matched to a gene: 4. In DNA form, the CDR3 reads TGTGCCAGCAGCTTAGTATTACAGGGGGCAACTAATGAAAAACTGTTTTTT. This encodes CASSLVLQGATNEKLFF. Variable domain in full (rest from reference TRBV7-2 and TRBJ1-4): GAGVSQSPSNKVTEKGKDVELRCDPISGHTALYWYRQSLGQGLEFLIYFQGNSAPDKSGLPSDRFSAERTGGSVSTLTIQRTQQEDSAVYLCASSLVLQGATNEKLFFGSGTQLSVL.

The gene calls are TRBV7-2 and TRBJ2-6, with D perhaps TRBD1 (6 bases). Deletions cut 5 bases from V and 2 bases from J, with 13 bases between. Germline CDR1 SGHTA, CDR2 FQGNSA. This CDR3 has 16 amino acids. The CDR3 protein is CASSLTGFTGANVLTF. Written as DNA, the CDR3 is TGTGCCAGCAGCCTCACAGGGTTTACTGGGGCCAACGTCCTGACTTTC.

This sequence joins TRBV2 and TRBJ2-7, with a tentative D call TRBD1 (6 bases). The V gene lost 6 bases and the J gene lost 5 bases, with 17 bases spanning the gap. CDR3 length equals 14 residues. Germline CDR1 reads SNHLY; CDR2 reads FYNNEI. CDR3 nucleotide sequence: TGTGCCAGCAGAGGGACACCGGATTTCGACGAGCAGTACTTC. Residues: CASRGTPDFDEQYF.

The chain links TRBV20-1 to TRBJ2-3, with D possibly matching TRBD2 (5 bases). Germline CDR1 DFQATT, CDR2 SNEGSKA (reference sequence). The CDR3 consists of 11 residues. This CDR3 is CSCLSEDTQYF. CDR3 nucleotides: TGCAGCTGCCTTAGCGAGGATACGCAGTATTTT.

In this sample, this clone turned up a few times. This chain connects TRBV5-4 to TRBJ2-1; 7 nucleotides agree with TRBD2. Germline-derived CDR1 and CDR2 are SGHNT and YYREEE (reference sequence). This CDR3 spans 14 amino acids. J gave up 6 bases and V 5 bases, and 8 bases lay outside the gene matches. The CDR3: CASRQPGLLNEQFF. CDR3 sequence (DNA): TGTGCCAGCAGACAGCCGGGACTACTCAATGAGCAGTTCTTC.

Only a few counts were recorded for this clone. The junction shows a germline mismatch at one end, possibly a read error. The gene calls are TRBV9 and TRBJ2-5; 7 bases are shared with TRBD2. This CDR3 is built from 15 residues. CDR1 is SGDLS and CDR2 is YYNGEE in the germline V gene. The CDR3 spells CASSAGGGRLETRYF. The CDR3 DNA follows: TGTGCCAGCAGCGCAGGCGGGGGTCGGTTGGAGACCCGGTACTTC.

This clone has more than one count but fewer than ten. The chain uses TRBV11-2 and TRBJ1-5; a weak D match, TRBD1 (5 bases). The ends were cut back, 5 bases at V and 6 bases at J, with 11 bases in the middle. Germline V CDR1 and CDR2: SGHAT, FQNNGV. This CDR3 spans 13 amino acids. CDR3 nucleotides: TGTGCCAGCAGCCGACAGATGGGTCAGCCCCAGCATTTT. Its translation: CASSRQMGQPQHF.

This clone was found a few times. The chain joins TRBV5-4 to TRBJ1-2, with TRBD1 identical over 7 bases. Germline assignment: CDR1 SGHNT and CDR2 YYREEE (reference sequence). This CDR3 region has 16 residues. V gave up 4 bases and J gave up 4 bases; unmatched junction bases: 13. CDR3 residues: CASSPPPQGTGYGYTF. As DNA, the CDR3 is TGTGCCAGCAGCCCCCCCCCACAGGGGACTGGCTATGGCTACACCTTC.

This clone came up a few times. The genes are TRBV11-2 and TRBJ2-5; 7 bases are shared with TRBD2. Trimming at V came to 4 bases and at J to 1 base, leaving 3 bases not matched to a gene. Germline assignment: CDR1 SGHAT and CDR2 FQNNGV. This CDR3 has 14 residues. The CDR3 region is CASSSSGFQETQYF. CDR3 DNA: TGTGCCAGCAGCTCTAGCGGTTTCCAAGAGACCCAGTACTTC.

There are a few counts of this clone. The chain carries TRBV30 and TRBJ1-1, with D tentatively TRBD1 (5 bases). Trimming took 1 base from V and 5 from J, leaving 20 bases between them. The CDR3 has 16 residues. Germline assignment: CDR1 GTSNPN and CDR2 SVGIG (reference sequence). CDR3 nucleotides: TGTGCCTGGAGTGGGGCGCTGGGGCCTCCCGCGACTGAAGCTTTCTTT. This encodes CAWSGALGPPATEAFF.

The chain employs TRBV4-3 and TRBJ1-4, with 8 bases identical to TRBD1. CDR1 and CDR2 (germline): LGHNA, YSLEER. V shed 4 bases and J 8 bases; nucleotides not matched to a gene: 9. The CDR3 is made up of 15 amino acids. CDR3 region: CASSLNGRGREKLFF. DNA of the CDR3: TGCGCCAGCAGCCTTAACGGCAGGGGGCGAGAAAAACTGTTTTTT.